The entry that follows covers one T cell receptor beta chain sequence. What it binds is not known. This entry belongs to a study of T cell responses to AZD1222 COVID-19 vaccine. Only in-frame clones appear in the TCRdb table, and some are missing; sequencing was by immunoSEQ multiplex PCR. The profile shows about 180,000 clones, around 90% of them singletons. The CDR3 sequence is 14 residues long. Germline V lookup: CDR1 WSHSY, CDR2 SAAADI. V lost 0 bases, J lost 3 bases, and 8 bases lay in between. Pooling was applied to second doses at about 4 or about 12 weeks. The study, taken as a whole, reports: Spike regions recognized by vaccine-associated CD4 TCRs spanned the protein, led by 160-218 and 743-854. Two AZD1222 doses significantly raised spike-specific TCR breadth and depth over controls. In a largely white British group with more females than males, clonal diversity was possibly underestimated.

The source was peripheral blood, collected 28 days after the second AZD1222 dose. The TCR was taken from an adult who received the AZD1222 COVID-19 vaccine. The chain combines TRBV10-2 with TRBJ1-1, with D uncertain. The CDR3 protein is CASSESGRYTEAFF. CDR3 nucleotide sequence: TGCGCCAGCAGTGAGTCAGGCAGATACACTGAAGCTTTCTTT.